Given below is one TCR beta chain in context. Its antigen remains unknown. PCR was run on genomic DNA. Amplification of the beta chain CDR3 used 30 forward and 13 reverse multiplex primers. MiXCR, applied by TCRdb to the multiplex PCR reads, yields one record per CDR3 protein. The data show about 270,000 distinct CDR3 sequences, 45% to 60% seen once. These data belong to a study of type 1 and type 2 diabetes patients. Study-wide background: CD4+ or CD8+ T cells were positively selected from PBMCs with microbeads. Study results and caveats: Some expanded clones seen only in T1D might occur in additional T2D or control samples.

V dropped 5 bases and J dropped 5 bases, with 15 bases sitting between them. This CDR3 spans 13 amino acids. CDR1 GTSNPN and CDR2 SVGIG come from the germline V gene (reference sequence). The sequence was collected from a man between 18 and 29 years old with type 2 diabetes. Sequencing used peripheral blood mononuclear cells (PBMCs). This chain joins TRBV30 and TRBJ1-1, with no clear D. DNA of the CDR3: TGTGCCTGGCTGGTTATGGGGAGTACTGAAGCTTTCTTT. Protein product: CAWLVMGSTEAFF.